This T cell receptor (beta chain) was captured by sequencing in a study of T cells in Graves' hyperthyroidism and ophthalmopathy. Findings and limits, study-wide: Ophthalmopathy got predicted by the model a median about six months before its onset.

There are 14 residues in the CDR3. V trimming: 6 bases; J trimming: 10 bases; junction bases outside the gene matches: 8. The TCR beta CDR3 regions underwent amplification using RNA transcripts as the source. Researchers ran a first-round RT-PCR on the TCR CDR3 using the HTBI primer set. MiXCR was run by TCRdb on the multiplex PCR reads, yielding one entry per CDR3 protein. The data show a few hundred thousand distinct CDR3 sequences, about a sixth seen once. This clonotype was counted ten times or more. Its antigen is unknown. Sequencing was done on a sample of blood. This receptor was obtained from a woman in her 30s with Graves' hyperthyroidism. This chain links TRBV12-3 or TRBV12-4 with TRBJ2-1; the match to TRBD2 covers 11 bases. As DNA, the CDR3 is TGTGCCAGCAGCCAAGGACTAGCGGGTTCCGAGCAGTTCTTC. It yields the protein CASSQGLAGSEQFF.